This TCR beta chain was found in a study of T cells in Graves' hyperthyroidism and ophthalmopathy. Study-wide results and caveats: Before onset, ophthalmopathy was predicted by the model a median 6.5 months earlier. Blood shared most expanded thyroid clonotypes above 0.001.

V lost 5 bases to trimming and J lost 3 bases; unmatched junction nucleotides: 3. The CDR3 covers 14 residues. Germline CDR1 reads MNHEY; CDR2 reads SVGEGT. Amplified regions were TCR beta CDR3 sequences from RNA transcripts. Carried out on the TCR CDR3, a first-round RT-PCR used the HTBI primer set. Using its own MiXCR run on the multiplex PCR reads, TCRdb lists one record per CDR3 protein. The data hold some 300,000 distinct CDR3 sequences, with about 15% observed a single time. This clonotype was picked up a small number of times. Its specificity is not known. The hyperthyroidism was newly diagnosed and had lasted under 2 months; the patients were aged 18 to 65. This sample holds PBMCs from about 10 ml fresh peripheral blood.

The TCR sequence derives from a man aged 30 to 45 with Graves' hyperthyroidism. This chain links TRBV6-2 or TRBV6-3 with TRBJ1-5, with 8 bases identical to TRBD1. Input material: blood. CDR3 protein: CASSMTGDNQPQHF. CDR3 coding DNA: TGTGCCAGCAGTATGACAGGGGACAATCAGCCCCAGCATTTT.